Below are 20 T cell receptor beta chains sequenced from a single sample in a study of CD8 T cells in ankylosing spondylitis. MiXCR was run by TCRdb on the 5' RACE reads, yielding one entry per CDR3 protein. This repertoire shows more than 300,000 distinct CDR3 sequences, roughly 10% found once; its top ten account for about a tenth. Sequences were obtained from blood, either unsorted or a sorted T cell fraction (not recorded which). The receptors here all came from a female donor with ankylosing spondylitis or in good health (not recorded which).

Ten or more counts support this clonotype. The genes are TRBV5-6 and TRBJ2-7; TRBD1 matches 7 bases. Trimming at V came to 2 bases and at J to 3 bases, leaving 2 bases not matched to a gene. CDR3 size: 13 residues. Germline CDR1 reads SGHDT; CDR2 reads YYEEEE. The CDR3 DNA is TGTGCCAGCAGCTTTGGACAGGACTACGAGCAGTACTTC. It yields the protein CASSFGQDYEQYF. The variable domain in full, with the rest retrieved from reference TRBV5-6 and TRBJ2-7, is DAGVTQSPTHLIKTRGQQVTLRCSPKSGHDTVSWYQQALGQGPQFIFQYYEEEERQRGNFPDRFSGHQFPNYSSELNVNALLLGDSALYLCASSFGQDYEQYFGPGTRLTVT.

As for this clonotype: One base away lies a much larger clone, so this may be a sequencing read error. V is TRBV29-1 and J is TRBJ2-2; D might be TRBD2 (5 bases). The CDR3 runs 13 residues. Germline loops: CDR1 SQVTM, CDR2 ANQGSEA. Here the CDR3 reads CSVSGMGTGELLF. The CDR3 DNA follows: TGCAGCGTTTCCGGCATGGGCACCGGGGAGCTGCTTTTT.

For this clonotype: A read error is possible here, since a much larger clone lies one base away. The chain links TRBV29-1 to TRBJ2-1, with 11 positions matching TRBD2. J lost 8 bases, V lost 8 bases, and 8 bases had no gene match. The germline CDR1 and CDR2 sequences are SQVTM and ANQGSEA. The CDR3 length is 13 residues. The CDR3 DNA reads as TGCAGCTTGACTAGCGGGGCTCCCTATGAGCAGTTCTTC. It codes for CSLTSGAPYEQFF.

The sample holds a few counts of this clonotype. At one of its ends the junction is not consistent with the germline gene, which may arise from a read error. The gene calls are TRBV20-1 and TRBJ2-5; TRBD2 might be the D (5 bases). CDR1 is DFQATT, CDR2 SNEGSKA, per germline (reference sequence). The CDR3 loop spans 17 amino acids. CDR3 sequence (DNA): TGCTGTGCTAGAGATCCCTTTAGTGGGAGTGGGTTAGAGACCCAGTACTTC. Its translation: CCARDPFSGSGLETQYF.

This clonotype was picked up many times. The chain recombines TRBV4-3 with TRBJ2-2, with 9 bases aligning to TRBD2. V was pared by 1 base and J by 7 bases, with 10 bases of the junction left unmatched. The germline CDR1 and CDR2 sequences are LGHNA and YSLEER. This CDR3 comprises 17 residues. The CDR3 protein is CASSQGIKREVIGELFF. The DNA for the CDR3 is TGCGCCAGCAGCCAAGGCATCAAGCGGGAGGTCATCGGGGAGCTGTTTTTT.

Many counts were recorded for this clonotype. The CDR3 spells CSARSWGNTGELFF. CDR3 nucleotide sequence: TGCAGTGCTAGATCATGGGGGAACACCGGGGAGCTGTTTTTT. J is TRBJ2-2 and V is TRBV20-1, with D uncertain. This CDR3 region has 14 residues. Germline values: CDR1 DFQATT, CDR2 SNEGSKA (reference sequence). The germline V and J ends were trimmed by 2 bases and 1 base, with 8 bases remaining between them.

Here the CDR3 DNA reads TGTGCCAGCAGCGTACCGACAAGTGCGAACACCGGGGAGCTGTTTTTT. Protein product: CASSVPTSANTGELFF. The chain links TRBV7-9 to TRBJ2-2; D remains unclear. The CDR3 has 16 amino acids. The germline CDR1 and CDR2 sequences are SEHNR and FQNEAQ (reference sequence). V was pared by 5 bases and J by 0 bases, with 13 bases between.

This clonotype was found many times. The chain has TRBV9 and TRBJ2-3; 7 bases are shared with TRBD2. This CDR3 region has 16 residues. Per the germline V gene, CDR1 is SGDLS and CDR2 is YYNGEE. Trimming at V came to 0 bases and at J to 2 bases, leaving 6 bases not matched to a gene. DNA of the CDR3: TGTGCCAGCAGCGTAGTCTCCGGGACTACCACAGATACGCAGTATTTT. The encoded protein is CASSVVSGTTTDTQYF.

This clonotype has at least ten counts. This chain uses TRBV12-3 or TRBV12-4 with TRBJ2-2; D possibly corresponds to TRBD2 (7 bases). Trimming stripped 6 bases from V and 3 bases from J, with 14 bases between. The CDR3 extends over 15 amino acids. Here the CDR3 reads CASSLGGADTGELFF. The CDR3 DNA reads TGTGCCAGCAGCCTAGGGGGGGCGGACACCGGGGAGCTGTTTTTT.

This clonotype was counted many times. This CDR3 is CASALASGRDLGELFF. CDR3 in DNA: TGTGCCAGTGCCCTGGCTAGCGGGAGGGACCTCGGGGAGCTGTTTTTT. The genes are TRBV9 and TRBJ2-2; TRBD2 agrees at 12 bases. The length of the CDR3 is 16 residues. Germline V lookup: CDR1 SGDLS, CDR2 YYNGEE. With 8 bases clipped from V and 7 bases from J, the junction kept 12 bases outside the gene matches. The full variable domain, rest sourced from reference TRBV9 and TRBJ2-2, is DSGVTQTPKHLITATGQRVTLRCSPRSGDLSVYWYQQSLDQGLQFLIQYYNGEERAKGNILERFSAQQFPDLHSELNLSSLELGDSALYFCASALASGRDLGELFFGEGSRLTVL.

This clonotype appeared many times. The rearrangement links TRBV28 to TRBJ2-1, with D unclear. The ends were cut back, 7 bases at V and 4 bases at J, with 8 bases in the middle. CDR1 and CDR2 from the germline V gene are MDHEN and SYDVKM. The CDR3 is 12 residues long. The CDR3 spells CASTSIYNEQFF. The CDR3 region has the DNA TGTGCCAGCACCTCAATTTACAATGAGCAGTTCTTC.

The chain recombines TRBV20-1 with TRBJ1-1; 8 nucleotides line up with TRBD1. Trimming removed 6 bases from V and 0 bases from J; junction bases left unmatched: 6. The germline V gene encodes CDR1 DFQATT and CDR2 SNEGSKA (reference sequence). The CDR3 has 14 residues. CDR3 sequence (DNA): TGCAGTGCCTATTTACAGGGGGTGAACACTGAAGCTTTCTTT. Protein product: CSAYLQGVNTEAFF.

The chain links TRBV11-2 to TRBJ2-7; the match to TRBD1 covers 11 bases. Germline CDR1 SGHAT, CDR2 FQNNGV. The CDR3 covers 13 residues. V lost 5 bases and J lost 6; bases outside the gene matches: 3. CDR3 sequence: CASSPDRGREQYF. The CDR3 DNA reads as TGTGCCAGCAGCCCGGACAGGGGGCGCGAGCAGTACTTC.

This clonotype was observed a single time. The rearrangement joins TRBV19 to TRBJ2-5; D is perhaps TRBD1 or TRBD2 (5 bases each). The CDR3 extends over 15 amino acids. V was shortened by 5 bases and J by 7 bases, with 20 bases between the two germline ends. The germline V gene has CDR1 LNHDA and CDR2 SQIVND (reference sequence). CDR3: CASSVGDPLVRTQYF. The CDR3 DNA reads TGTGCCAGTAGTGTGGGGGATCCACTGGTGAGGACCCAGTACTTC. The variable domain in full, with the rest retrieved from reference TRBV19 and TRBJ2-5, is DGGITQSPKYLFRKEGQNVTLSCEQNLNHDAMYWYRQDPGQGLRLIYYSQIVNDFQKGDIAEGYSVSREKKESFPLTVTSAQKNPTAFYLCASSVGDPLVRTQYFGPGTRLLVL.

This clonotype showed up many times. This chain connects TRBV20-1 to TRBJ2-4, with D perhaps TRBD1 or TRBD2 (5 bases each). The CDR3 spans 14 residues. Deletions cut 4 bases from V and 0 bases from J, with 10 bases between. CDR1 and CDR2 from the germline V gene are DFQATT and SNEGSKA (reference sequence). The CDR3 here is CSAIPGTAKNIQYF. DNA for the CDR3: TGCAGTGCTATCCCCGGGACAGCCAAAAACATTCAGTACTTC.

The sample holds many counts of this clonotype. The rearrangement uses TRBV5-1 and TRBJ2-3; D is uncertain. V was trimmed by 6 bases and J by 1 base, leaving 9 bases between them. The CDR3 contains 13 residues. CDR1 is SGHRS, CDR2 YFSETQ, per germline. CDR3 bases: TGCGCCAGCAAGCGCGAGGGCACAGATACGCAGTATTTT. Amino acid sequence: CASKREGTDTQYF.

This clonotype was observed at least ten times. A much larger clone is a single base away; this may be a read error. The V gene is TRBV27, the J gene TRBJ2-6; D uncertain. The CDR3 contains 13 residues. The V end lost 7 bases, the J end lost 0 bases, and 4 bases lay between the germline ends. CDR1 MNHEY and CDR2 SMNVEV come from the germline V gene (reference sequence). CDR3 in DNA: TGTGCCAGCACCGACTCTGGGGCCAACGTCCTGACTTTC. It specifies CASTDSGANVLTF.

The chain has TRBV7-2 and TRBJ2-2, with 7 bases identical to TRBD2. The J segment lost 1 base and the V segment lost 1 base, leaving 3 bases of the junction unmatched. CDR3 length equals 16 residues. From germline, CDR1 is SGHTA and CDR2 FQGNSA. The CDR3 DNA reads TGTGCCAGCAGCTTAGAAGCTAGCGGGAACACCGGGGAGCTGTTTTTT. This gives the protein CASSLEASGNTGELFF.

This clonotype was found a few times. The V gene is TRBV12-3 or TRBV12-4, the J gene TRBJ2-1, with 10 positions matching TRBD2. The CDR3 has 14 residues. V lost 5 bases, J lost 9 bases, and 7 bases stayed unmatched. The CDR3 bases are TGTGCCAGCAGTGTAAGCGGGGGGGCAGTTGAGCAGTTCTTC. This gives the protein CASSVSGGAVEQFF.

V gene TRBV20-1 combines with J gene TRBJ1-2, with 10 bases lining up with TRBD1. With 6 bases clipped from V and 5 bases from J, the junction kept 9 bases outside the gene matches. Germline CDR1 and CDR2: DFQATT and SNEGSKA (reference sequence). The CDR3 loop spans 14 amino acids. The CDR3 sequence: CSAVAGQGGYGYTF. Written as DNA, the CDR3 is TGCAGTGCCGTAGCCGGACAGGGGGGGTATGGCTACACCTTC.